This record looks at one TCR beta chain sequence and its context. Assay: immunoSEQ multiplex PCR; the TCRdb copy retains only in-frame clones and omits some. This table has roughly 250,000 clones, 80% to 90% appearing once. These data originate in a study of blood T cell repertoires in COVID-19. At the level of the study: COVID-19 samples collected from the United States, Italy and Spain covered acute and convalescent phases. In each case, the material was cDNA or gDNA derived from T cells, B-cell-depleted T cells, or PBMCs.

Trimming removed 0 bases at V and 7 bases at J, with 16 bases between. There are 16 residues in the CDR3. Germline V CDR1 and CDR2: SGHRS, YFSETQ. The sequence was collected from a woman in her 40s with acute or convalescent COVID-19. The sample taken for sequencing was peripheral blood. The V and J genes are TRBV5-1 and TRBJ1-4; tentative D call: TRBD1 (6 bases). CDR3: CASSLGTVKSVEKLFF. CDR3 bases: TGCGCCAGCAGCTTGGGGACAGTGAAGTCAGTTGAAAAACTGTTTTTT.